These 25 T cell receptor beta chains were all obtained from the same sample, sequenced in a study of blood T cell repertoires in COVID-19. Only in-frame clones appear in the TCRdb table, and some are missing; sequencing was by immunoSEQ multiplex PCR. The sample consists of under 55,000 clones, approximately 90% of them appearing once. Sequenced material: peripheral blood. Source of these receptors: a human donor in a cohort sampled during active COVID-19.

The chain links TRBV28 to TRBJ2-7, with 7 bases fitting TRBD1. CDR3 length equals 15 residues. Germline lookup yields CDR1 MDHEN and CDR2 SYDVKM. V lost 6 bases to trimming and J lost 4 bases; unmatched junction nucleotides: 12. CDR3 sequence: CASSPPGQDWYEQYF. For the CDR3, the DNA is TGTGCCAGCAGCCCACCCGGACAGGATTGGTACGAGCAGTACTTC.

J is TRBJ1-4 and V is TRBV5-1; TRBD1 matches at 7 bases. V dropped 4 bases and J dropped 6; count of bases not matched to a gene: 6. The germline V gene has CDR1 SGHRS and CDR2 YFSETQ. This CDR3 has 14 amino acids. The CDR3 sequence is CASSQQGWDEKLFF. The DNA for the CDR3 is TGCGCCAGCAGCCAACAGGGGTGGGATGAAAAACTGTTTTTT.

The V call is TRBV28, the J call TRBJ1-1; D might be TRBD1 (6 bases). The germline V gene has CDR1 MDHEN and CDR2 SYDVKM. CDR3 length: 13 residues. Trimming took 7 bases from V and 3 from J, leaving 12 bases between them. This CDR3 reads CASTRTVHTEAFF. The CDR3 DNA follows: TGTGCCAGCACCAGGACAGTTCACACTGAAGCTTTCTTT. The whole variable domain, filled in from reference TRBV28 and TRBJ1-1, reads DVKVTQSSRYLVKRTGEKVFLECVQDMDHENMFWYRQDPGLGLRLIYFSYDVKMKEKGDIPEGYSVSREKKERFSLILESASTNQTSMYLCASTRTVHTEAFFGQGTRLTVV.

This chain uses TRBV30 with TRBJ2-6, with TRBD1 matching over 7 bases. Losses at the gene ends were 4 bases for V and 0 bases for J; bases not matched to a gene: 3. This CDR3 has 15 residues. Germline V lookup: CDR1 GTSNPN, CDR2 SVGIG (reference sequence). The CDR3 protein is CAWNRGLSGANVLTF. The CDR3 DNA sequence: TGTGCCTGGAACAGGGGTCTCTCTGGGGCCAACGTCCTGACTTTC.

V is TRBV19 and J is TRBJ1-5, with D possibly matching TRBD1 (6 bases). Deletions cut 6 bases from V and 6 bases from J, with 18 bases between. Germline lookup yields CDR1 LNHDA and CDR2 SQIVND (reference sequence). The CDR3 covers 15 residues. DNA of the CDR3: TGTGCCAGTAGATCGAGCCACAGGGTTGCTCAGCCCCAGCATTTT. Translation gives CASRSSHRVAQPQHF.

The rearrangement links TRBV7-2 to TRBJ1-2; the D gene is possibly TRBD1 (6 bases). V lost 0 bases to trimming and J lost 6 bases, with 8 bases between them. Germline assignment: CDR1 SGHTA and CDR2 FQGNSA. The CDR3 extends over 13 amino acids. The CDR3 protein is CASSLADSNGYTF. In DNA form, the CDR3 reads TGTGCCAGCAGCTTAGCGGACAGCAATGGCTACACCTTC.

This chain connects TRBV27 to TRBJ1-1; 7 nucleotides align to TRBD1. The length of the CDR3 is 15 residues. Germline CDR1 MNHEY, CDR2 SMNVEV (reference sequence). The V segment lost 5 bases and the J segment 0 bases; nucleotides outside the gene matches: 6. CDR3 coding DNA: TGTGCCAGCAGTCTGGGACAGCAGATGAACACTGAAGCTTTCTTT. It translates to CASSLGQQMNTEAFF.

The chain links TRBV5-1 to TRBJ1-2; 9 bases align to TRBD1. V lost 4 bases to trimming and J lost 5 bases; unmatched junction nucleotides: 9. The CDR3 contains 15 residues. Germline loops: CDR1 SGHRS, CDR2 YFSETQ. CDR3 sequence reads: CASSAGQGRGYGYTF. In DNA, the CDR3 is TGCGCCAGCAGCGCCGGACAGGGGAGGGGTTATGGCTACACCTTC.

J is TRBJ1-4 and V is TRBV18, with no clear D. Germline CDR1 and CDR2: KGHSH and LQKENI. The CDR3 contains 13 residues. Trimming pared 3 bases from V and 5 bases from J, leaving 7 bases between. The CDR3, as DNA: TGTGCCAGCTCACCCCCCAGAAATGAAAAACTGTTTTTT. Its protein is CASSPPRNEKLFF.

CDR3 nucleotides: TGTGCCAGCAGCCGTATATTCGGGAACACAGATACGCAGTATTTT. Its translation is CASSRIFGNTDTQYF. The genes are TRBV7-7 and TRBJ2-3, with a tentative D call TRBD2 (5 bases). With 5 bases removed from V and 2 bases from J, the gap between germline ends came to 14 bases. Germline lookup yields CDR1 SSHAT and CDR2 FNYEAQ (reference sequence). The CDR3 totals 15 residues. The variable domain in full, with the rest retrieved from reference TRBV7-7 and TRBJ2-3, is GAGVSQSPRYKVTKRGQDVTLRCDPISSHATLYWYQQALGQGPEFLTYFNYEAQPDKSGLPSDRFSAERPEGSISTLTIQRTEQRDSAMYRCASSRIFGNTDTQYFGPGTRLTVL.

This clone was recorded a few times. Other DNA sequences in this sample translate to the same CDR3. CDR3 coding DNA: TGTGCCAGCAGCTCCACATCAGGGTACGAGCAGTACTTC. It is translated as CASSSTSGYEQYF. This sequence joins TRBV7-6 and TRBJ2-7; a possible D gene is TRBD1 (5 bases). Germline-derived CDR1 and CDR2 are SGHVS and FNYEAQ. V lost 4 bases and J lost 4, with 11 bases in between. The CDR3 consists of 13 residues.

The chain combines TRBV7-6 with TRBJ1-6; 7 nucleotides match TRBD1. Germline CDR1 reads SGHVS; CDR2 reads FNYEAQ. This CDR3 has 15 residues. After removal of 5 bases from V and 7 bases from J, the junction contained 8 bases not matched to a gene. As DNA, the CDR3 is TGTGCCAGCAGCCCACGACAGGGACCCAATTCACCCCTCCACTTT. This gives the protein CASSPRQGPNSPLHF.

The rearrangement links TRBV7-9 to TRBJ1-4; 7 positions match TRBD1. The V segment lost 4 bases and the J segment 6 bases; nucleotides outside the gene matches: 8. This CDR3 region has 15 residues. Germline CDR1 reads SEHNR; CDR2 reads FQNEAQ (reference sequence). CDR3 coding DNA: TGTGCCAGCAGCTCAGGGACAGAGCTGCATGAAAAACTGTTTTTT. Protein: CASSSGTELHEKLFF.

The gene calls are TRBV5-1 and TRBJ1-2; a weak D match, TRBD1 (6 bases). The CDR3 runs to 16 residues. V was clipped by 4 bases and J by 4 bases, with 20 bases between them. The germline V gene encodes CDR1 SGHRS and CDR2 YFSETQ. The CDR3 nucleotides are TGCGCCAGCAGCCCACAGGGTGATGGTTTTAGCTATGGCTACACCTTC. Protein product: CASSPQGDGFSYGYTF.

This clone showed up just once. The CDR3 nucleotides are TGTGCCAGCAGCTTAAGAGGGGGGGCCCCCTACGAGCAGTACTTC. Protein product: CASSLRGGAPYEQYF. This chain uses TRBV7-6 with TRBJ2-7, with D perhaps TRBD2 (7 bases). Trimming cost V 2 bases and J 2 bases, with 13 bases left between them. The CDR3 has 15 amino acids. Germline V gene sequence: CDR1 SGHVS, CDR2 FNYEAQ.

The chain couples TRBV5-1 to TRBJ2-5; D is possibly TRBD2 (5 bases). This CDR3 has 13 residues. Germline-derived CDR1 and CDR2 are SGHRS and YFSETQ. V dropped 1 base and J dropped 5 bases, with 9 bases sitting between them. The CDR3 protein is CASSLSAGETQYF. The CDR3 bases are TGCGCCAGCAGCTTGTCCGCGGGCGAGACCCAGTACTTC.

V usage is TRBV4-1 and J usage is TRBJ1-3; perhaps TRBD1 as D (5 bases). The CDR3 length is 16 residues. Looked up from germline, CDR1 is MGHRA and CDR2 is YSYEKL. Trimming stripped 0 bases from V and 2 bases from J, with 11 bases between. The CDR3 protein is CASSQDPGLPGNTIYF. Written as DNA, the CDR3 is TGCGCCAGCAGCCAAGACCCGGGACTCCCTGGAAACACCATATATTTT.

This clone appeared once. The rearrangement uses TRBV19 and TRBJ2-5, with a possible D match to TRBD1 (5 bases). The ends were cut back, 3 bases at V and 7 bases at J, with 15 bases in the middle. Germline V gene sequence: CDR1 LNHDA, CDR2 SQIVND (reference sequence). The CDR3 consists of 14 residues. This chain's CDR3 is CASSMGGAFGTQYF. CDR3 sequence (DNA): TGTGCCAGTAGTATGGGTGGGGCCTTTGGGACCCAGTACTTC. The entire variable domain, with the rest obtained from reference TRBV19 and TRBJ2-5, is as follows: DGGITQSPKYLFRKEGQNVTLSCEQNLNHDAMYWYRQDPGQGLRLIYYSQIVNDFQKGDIAEGYSVSREKKESFPLTVTSAQKNPTAFYLCASSMGGAFGTQYFGPGTRLLVL.

This clone was picked up a small number of times. The CDR3 DNA follows: TGCGCCAGCAGCTTGGGCCGGGACAGAGAAGCTTTCTTT. This translates into CASSLGRDREAFF. This chain links TRBV5-1 with TRBJ1-1; 7 bases align to TRBD1. The germline gives CDR1 SGHRS, CDR2 YFSETQ. The CDR3 extends over 13 amino acids. J lost 8 bases, V lost 0 bases, and 4 bases had no gene match. The full variable domain, with the rest looked up from reference TRBV5-1 and TRBJ1-1, is KAGVTQTPRYLIKTRGQQVTLSCSPISGHRSVSWYQQTPGQGLQFLFEYFSETQRNKGNFPGRFSGRQFSNSRSEMNVSTLELGDSALYLCASSLGRDREAFFGQGTRLTVV.

Within the sample, this clone is medium-sized. The junction and the germline gene differ at one end; a read error may be behind it. The J gene is TRBJ2-7, the V gene TRBV28; a possible D gene is TRBD2 (5 bases). The CDR3 extends over 12 amino acids. Per the germline V gene, CDR1 is MDHEN and CDR2 is SYDVKM. The CDR3 sequence is CASSLPRGPSFF. For the CDR3, the DNA is TGTGCCAGCAGTTTACCCCGAGGGCCGTCGTTCTTC.

The J gene is TRBJ1-1, the V gene TRBV29-1, with TRBD1 as a possible D gene (5 bases). CDR3 length: 14 amino acids. Germline CDR1 and CDR2: SQVTM and ANQGSEA. V dropped 4 bases and J dropped 5 bases, with 17 bases sitting between them. The CDR3 sequence is CSVGLTVPGTEAFF. The CDR3 DNA reads TGCAGCGTTGGGTTGACAGTTCCTGGGACTGAAGCTTTCTTT.

This clone has a single count. The chain's CDR3 is CASSQEGGAGGRNEQFF. The CDR3 DNA reads as TGTGCCAGCAGCCAAGAGGGTGGGGCAGGGGGTAGGAATGAGCAGTTCTTC. V usage is TRBV3-1 (or the pseudogene TRBV3-2) and J usage is TRBJ2-1; 7 positions match TRBD1. Germline CDR1 reads LGHDT; CDR2 reads YNNKEL (reference sequence). The CDR3 is made up of 17 amino acids. V shed 0 bases, J shed 7 bases, and the junction held 12 bases outside the gene matches.

This clone has just a few counts. The rearrangement joins TRBV10-2 to TRBJ1-6; D not resolved. The CDR3 sequence is 14 residues long. Germline CDR1 and CDR2: WSHSY and SAAADI. Trimming took off 5 bases at V and 2 bases at J, with 7 bases between the two ends. This CDR3 is CASSIQPYNSPLHF. In nucleotides, the CDR3 is TGCGCCAGCAGTATACAACCCTATAATTCACCCCTCCACTTT.

The chain carries TRBV3-1 (or the pseudogene TRBV3-2) and TRBJ2-2; unclear D gene. CDR1 LGHDT and CDR2 YNNKEL come from the germline V gene (reference sequence). V dropped 4 bases and J dropped 6 bases, with 6 bases sitting between them. This CDR3 region has 12 residues. The CDR3 region is CASSPPAGELFF. The CDR3 DNA reads TGTGCCAGCAGCCCCCCAGCCGGGGAGCTGTTTTTT.

V usage is TRBV6-5 and J usage is TRBJ1-6; 9 bases are a match to TRBD1. V trimming: 5 bases; J trimming: 10 bases; junction bases outside the gene matches: 6. There are 14 residues in the CDR3. CDR1 and CDR2 from the germline V gene are MNHEY and SVGAGI. CDR3 region: CASSHRGPGSPLHF. The CDR3, as DNA: TGTGCCAGCAGTCACAGGGGGCCTGGGTCACCCCTCCACTTT.